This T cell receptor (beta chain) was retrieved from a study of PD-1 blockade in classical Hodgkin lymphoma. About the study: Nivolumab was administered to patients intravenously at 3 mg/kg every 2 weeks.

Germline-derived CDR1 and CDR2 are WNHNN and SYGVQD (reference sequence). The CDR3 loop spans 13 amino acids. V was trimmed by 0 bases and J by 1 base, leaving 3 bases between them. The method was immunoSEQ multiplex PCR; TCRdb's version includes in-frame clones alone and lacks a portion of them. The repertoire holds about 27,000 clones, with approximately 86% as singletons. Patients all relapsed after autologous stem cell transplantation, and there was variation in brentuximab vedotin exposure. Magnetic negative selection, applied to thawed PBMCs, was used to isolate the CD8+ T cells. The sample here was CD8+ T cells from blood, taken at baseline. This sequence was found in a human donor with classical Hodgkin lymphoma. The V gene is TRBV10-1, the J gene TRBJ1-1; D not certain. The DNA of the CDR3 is TGCGCCAGCAGTGAGTCGGCGAACACTGAAGCTTTCTTT. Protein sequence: CASSESANTEAFF.